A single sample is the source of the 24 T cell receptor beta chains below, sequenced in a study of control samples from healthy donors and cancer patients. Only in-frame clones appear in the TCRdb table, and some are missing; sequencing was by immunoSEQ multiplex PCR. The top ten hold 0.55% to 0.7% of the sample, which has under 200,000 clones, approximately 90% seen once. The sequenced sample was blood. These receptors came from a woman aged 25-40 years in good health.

In nucleotides, the CDR3 is TGCGCCAGCAGCTCCGGACTAGCGAAGGGGGTGGATACGCAGTATTTT. This sequence encodes CASSSGLAKGVDTQYF. The chain joins TRBV5-1 to TRBJ2-3; TRBD2 aligns across 9 bases. The V gene's germline CDR1 is SGHRS and CDR2 YFSETQ. The V gene end was trimmed by 3 bases and the J gene end by 6 bases; junction bases not matched to a gene: 11. There are 16 residues in the CDR3.

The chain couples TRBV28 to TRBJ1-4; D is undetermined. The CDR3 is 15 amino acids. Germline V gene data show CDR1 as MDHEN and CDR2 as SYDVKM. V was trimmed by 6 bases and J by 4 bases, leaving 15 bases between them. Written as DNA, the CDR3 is TGTGCCAGCAGCTTCCTTGGACGGGGTAATGAAAAACTGTTTTTT. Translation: CASSFLGRGNEKLFF. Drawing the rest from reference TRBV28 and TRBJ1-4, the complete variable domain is DVKVTQSSRYLVKRTGEKVFLECVQDMDHENMFWYRQDPGLGLRLIYFSYDVKMKEKGDIPEGYSVSREKKERFSLILESASTNQTSMYLCASSFLGRGNEKLFFGSGTQLSVL.

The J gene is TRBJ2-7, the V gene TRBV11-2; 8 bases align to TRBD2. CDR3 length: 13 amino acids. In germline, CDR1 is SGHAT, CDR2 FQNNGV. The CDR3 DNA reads TGTGCTAGTCGTGAAGCGGGAGATCGGGAGCAGTACTTC. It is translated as CASREAGDREQYF.

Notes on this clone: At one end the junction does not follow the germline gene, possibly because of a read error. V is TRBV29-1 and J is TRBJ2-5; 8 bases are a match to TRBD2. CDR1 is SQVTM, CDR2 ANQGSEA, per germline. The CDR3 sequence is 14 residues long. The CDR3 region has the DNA TGCAGCGTGGAAGGGCGGGAGGCCCAAGAGACCCAGTACTTC. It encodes CSVEGREAQETQYF.

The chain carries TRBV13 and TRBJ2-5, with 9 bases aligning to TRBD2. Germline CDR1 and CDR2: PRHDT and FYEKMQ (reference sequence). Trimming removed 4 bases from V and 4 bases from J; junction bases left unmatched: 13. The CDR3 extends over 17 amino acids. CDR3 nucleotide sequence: TGTGCCAGCAGCTGGACTAGCGAGAAGGGGTGGACAGAGACCCAGTACTTC. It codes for CASSWTSEKGWTETQYF.

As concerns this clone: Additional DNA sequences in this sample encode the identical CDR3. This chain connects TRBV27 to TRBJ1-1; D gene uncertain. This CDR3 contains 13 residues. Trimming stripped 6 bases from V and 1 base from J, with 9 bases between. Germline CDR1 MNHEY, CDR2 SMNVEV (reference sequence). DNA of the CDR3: TGTGCCAGCAGGATTGGAGGGAACACTGAAGCTTTCTTT. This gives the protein CASRIGGNTEAFF.

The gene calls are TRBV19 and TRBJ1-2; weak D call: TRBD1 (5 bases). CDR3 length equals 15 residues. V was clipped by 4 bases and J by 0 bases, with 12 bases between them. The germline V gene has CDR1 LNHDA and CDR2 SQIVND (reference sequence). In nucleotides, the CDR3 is TGTGCCAGTAGTACACGGGGCGCACCTAACTATGGCTACACCTTC. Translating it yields CASSTRGAPNYGYTF.

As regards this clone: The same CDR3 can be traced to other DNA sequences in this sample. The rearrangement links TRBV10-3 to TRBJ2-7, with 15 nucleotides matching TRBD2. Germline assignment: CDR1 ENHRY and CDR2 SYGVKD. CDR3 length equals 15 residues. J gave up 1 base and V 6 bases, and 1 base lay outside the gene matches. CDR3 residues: CAIRGTSGRSYEQYF. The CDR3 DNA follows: TGTGCCATCAGAGGGACTAGCGGGAGGTCCTACGAGCAGTACTTC.

CDR3 DNA sequence: TGTGCCAGCAGTCTAGGTTTCTCTGGGGCCAACGTCCTGACTTTC. As protein: CASSLGFSGANVLTF. The chain has TRBV7-3 and TRBJ2-6; D remains unclear. Germline CDR1 and CDR2: SGHTA and FQGTGA. Trimming left V 6 bases short and J 0 bases short, with 9 bases between. This CDR3 has 15 residues.

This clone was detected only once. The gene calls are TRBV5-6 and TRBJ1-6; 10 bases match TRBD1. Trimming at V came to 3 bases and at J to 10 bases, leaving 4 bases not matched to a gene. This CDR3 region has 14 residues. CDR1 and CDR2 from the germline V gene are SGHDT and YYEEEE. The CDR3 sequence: CASSWGQGNSPLHF. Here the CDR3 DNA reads TGTGCCAGCAGCTGGGGACAGGGGAACTCACCCCTCCACTTT. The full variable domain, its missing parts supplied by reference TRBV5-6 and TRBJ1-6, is DAGVTQSPTHLIKTRGQQVTLRCSPKSGHDTVSWYQQALGQGPQFIFQYYEEEERQRGNFPDRFSGHQFPNYSSELNVNALLLGDSALYLCASSWGQGNSPLHFGNGTRLTVT.

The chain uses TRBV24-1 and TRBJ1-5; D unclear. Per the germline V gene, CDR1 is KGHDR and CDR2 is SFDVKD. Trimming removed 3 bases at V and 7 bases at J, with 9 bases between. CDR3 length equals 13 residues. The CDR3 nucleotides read TGTGCCACCAGTGATAGGGTTCTCCAGCCCCAGCATTTT. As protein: CATSDRVLQPQHF.

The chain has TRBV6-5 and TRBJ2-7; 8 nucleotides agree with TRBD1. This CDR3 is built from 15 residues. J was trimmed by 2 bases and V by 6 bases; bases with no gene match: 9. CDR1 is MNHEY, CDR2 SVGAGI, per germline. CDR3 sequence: CASRIDRGSPYEQYF. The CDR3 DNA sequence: TGTGCCAGCAGAATAGACAGGGGTTCCCCCTACGAGCAGTACTTC.

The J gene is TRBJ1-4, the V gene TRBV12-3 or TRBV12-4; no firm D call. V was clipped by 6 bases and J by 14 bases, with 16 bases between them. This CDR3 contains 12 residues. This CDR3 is CASSLQWSGLFF. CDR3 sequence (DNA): TGTGCCAGCAGCCTTCAGTGGAGCGGGCTGTTTTTT.

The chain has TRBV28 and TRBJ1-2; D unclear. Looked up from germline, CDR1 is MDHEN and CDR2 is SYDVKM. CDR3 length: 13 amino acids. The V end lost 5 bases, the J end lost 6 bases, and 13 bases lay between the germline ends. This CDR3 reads CASSLAHRNGYTF. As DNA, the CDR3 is TGTGCCAGCAGTCTGGCCCACCGGAATGGCTACACCTTC.

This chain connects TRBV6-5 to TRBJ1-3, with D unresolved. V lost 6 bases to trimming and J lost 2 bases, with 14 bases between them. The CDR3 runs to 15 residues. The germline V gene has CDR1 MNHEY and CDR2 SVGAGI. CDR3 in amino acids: CASRTDGRTGNTIYF. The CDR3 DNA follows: TGTGCCAGCAGGACCGATGGCAGGACTGGAAACACCATATATTTT.

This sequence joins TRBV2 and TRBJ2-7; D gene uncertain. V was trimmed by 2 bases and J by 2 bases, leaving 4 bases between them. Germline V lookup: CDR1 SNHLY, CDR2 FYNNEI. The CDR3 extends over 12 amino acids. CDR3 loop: CASSETTYEQYF. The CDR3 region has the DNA TGTGCCAGCAGTGAAACAACCTACGAGCAGTACTTC.

Here the CDR3 reads CATSRARNEKLFF. The CDR3 DNA reads TGTGCCACCAGCAGAGCAAGAAATGAAAAACTGTTTTTT. V and J are TRBV15 and TRBJ1-4; no clear D. V lost 1 base and J lost 5, with 5 bases in between. The CDR3 consists of 13 residues. CDR1 and CDR2 from the germline V gene are LNHNV and YYDKDF (reference sequence).

The CDR3 loop reads CASSLGGGQPQHF. CDR3 bases: TGTGCCAGCAGCCTTGGGGGAGGACAGCCCCAGCATTTT. The chain links TRBV7-9 to TRBJ1-5, with a possible D match to TRBD1 (5 bases). Germline values: CDR1 SEHNR, CDR2 FQNEAQ (reference sequence). Deletions cut 5 bases from V and 7 bases from J, with 12 bases between. The CDR3 contains 13 residues.

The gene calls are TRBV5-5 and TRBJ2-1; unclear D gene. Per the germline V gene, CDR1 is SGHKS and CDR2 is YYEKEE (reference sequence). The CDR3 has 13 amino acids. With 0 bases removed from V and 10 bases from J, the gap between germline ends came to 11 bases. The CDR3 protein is CASSLGDVVEQFF. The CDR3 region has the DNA TGTGCCAGCAGCTTGGGTGACGTGGTGGAGCAGTTCTTC.

CDR3: CASSSLSDGGGELFF. The CDR3 nucleotides are TGTGCCAGCAGTTCCCTCTCGGACGGTGGTGGGGAGCTGTTTTTT. This chain connects TRBV6-5 to TRBJ2-2; D gene uncertain. V was shortened by 4 bases and J by 8 bases, with 17 bases between the two germline ends. From germline, CDR1 is MNHEY and CDR2 SVGAGI. The CDR3 is 15 amino acids.

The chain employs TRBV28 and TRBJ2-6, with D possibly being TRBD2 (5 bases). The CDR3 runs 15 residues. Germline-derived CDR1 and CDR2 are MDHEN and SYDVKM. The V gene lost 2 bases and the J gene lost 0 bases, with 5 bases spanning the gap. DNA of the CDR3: TGTGCCAGCAGTTTAGGGAGCTCTGGGGCCAACGTCCTGACTTTC. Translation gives CASSLGSSGANVLTF. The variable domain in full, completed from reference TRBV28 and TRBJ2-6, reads DVKVTQSSRYLVKRTGEKVFLECVQDMDHENMFWYRQDPGLGLRLIYFSYDVKMKEKGDIPEGYSVSREKKERFSLILESASTNQTSMYLCASSLGSSGANVLTFGAGSRLTVL.

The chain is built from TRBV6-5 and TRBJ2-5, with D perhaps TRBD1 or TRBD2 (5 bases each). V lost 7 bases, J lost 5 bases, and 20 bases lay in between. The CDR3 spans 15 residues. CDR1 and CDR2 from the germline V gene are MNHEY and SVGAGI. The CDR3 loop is CASTHPPGPTETQYF. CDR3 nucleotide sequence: TGTGCCAGCACCCATCCCCCGGGACCCACGGAGACCCAGTACTTC.

The CDR3, as DNA: TGTGCCACCAGTGTCCGACAGACCCATCAGCCCCAGCATTTT. Amino acid sequence: CATSVRQTHQPQHF. The chain joins TRBV24-1 to TRBJ1-5; D may be TRBD1 (5 bases). The CDR3 is made up of 14 amino acids. Looked up from germline, CDR1 is KGHDR and CDR2 is SFDVKD. V was pared by 5 bases and J by 5 bases, with 12 bases between.

The CDR3 DNA follows: TGTGCCAGCAGCAGTGGACTAGTGCTACCCTACGAGCAGTACTTC. Protein: CASSSGLVLPYEQYF. The V gene is TRBV3-1 (or the pseudogene TRBV3-2), the J gene TRBJ2-7, with TRBD2 matching over 7 bases. The CDR3 covers 15 residues. The V gene's germline CDR1 is LGHDT and CDR2 YNNKEL (reference sequence). V dropped 5 bases and J dropped 2; count of bases not matched to a gene: 9.